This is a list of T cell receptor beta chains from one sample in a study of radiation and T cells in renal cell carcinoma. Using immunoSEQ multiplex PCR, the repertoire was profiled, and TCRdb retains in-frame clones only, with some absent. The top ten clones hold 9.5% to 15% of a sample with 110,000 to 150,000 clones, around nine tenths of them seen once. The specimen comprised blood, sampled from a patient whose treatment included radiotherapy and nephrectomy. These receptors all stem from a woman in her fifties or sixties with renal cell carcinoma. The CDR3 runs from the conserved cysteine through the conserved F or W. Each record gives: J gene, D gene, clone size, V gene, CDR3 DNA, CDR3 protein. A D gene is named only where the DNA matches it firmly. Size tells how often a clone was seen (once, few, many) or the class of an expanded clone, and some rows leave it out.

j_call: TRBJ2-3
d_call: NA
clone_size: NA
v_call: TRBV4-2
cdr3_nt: TGTGCCAGCAGCCAAGTGGATGACCGGTTTACAGATACGCAGTATTTT
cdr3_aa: CASSQVDDRFTDTQYF

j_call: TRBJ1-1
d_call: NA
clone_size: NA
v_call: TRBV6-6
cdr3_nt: TGTGCCAGCAGTTACGTGGAAACTGAAGCTTTCTTT
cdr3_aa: CASSYVETEAFF

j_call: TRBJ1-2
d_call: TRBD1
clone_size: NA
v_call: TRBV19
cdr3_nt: TGTGCCAGTAGCAACGACAGGGGTCGTAACTATGGCTACACCTTC
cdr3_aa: CASSNDRGRNYGYTF

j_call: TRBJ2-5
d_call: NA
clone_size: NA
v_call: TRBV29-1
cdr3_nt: TGCAGCGTTGATGCCGGGGTAGAGACCCAGTACTTC
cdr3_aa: CSVDAGVETQYF

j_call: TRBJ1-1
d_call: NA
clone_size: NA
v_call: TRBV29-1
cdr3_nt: TGCGAAGGAAAGGGTTCGAACACTGAAGCTTTCTTT
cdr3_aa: CEGKGSNTEAFF

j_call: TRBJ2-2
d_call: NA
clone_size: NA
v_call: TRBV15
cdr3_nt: TGTGCCACCAGCAGAGAGTTACATACACCTGGGGAGCTGTTTTTT
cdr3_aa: CATSRELHTPGELFF

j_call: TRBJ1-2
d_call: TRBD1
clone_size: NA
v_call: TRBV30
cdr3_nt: TGTGCCTGGAGGCGGCAGGGGGCTGATGGCTACACCTTC
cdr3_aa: CAWRRQGADGYTF

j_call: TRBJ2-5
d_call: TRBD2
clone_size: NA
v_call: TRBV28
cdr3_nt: TGTGCCACCGGACTAGCGGGCCAACAGTGGGAGACCCAGTACTTC
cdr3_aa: CATGLAGQQWETQYF

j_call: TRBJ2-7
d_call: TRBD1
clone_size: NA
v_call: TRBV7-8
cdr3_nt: TGTGCCGGGGGACAGGGGGACGAGCAGTACTTC
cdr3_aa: CAGGQGDEQYF

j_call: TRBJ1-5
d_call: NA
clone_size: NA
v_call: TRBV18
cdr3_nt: TGTGCCAGCTCACCGAGGGCCGGGAATCAGCCCCAGCATTTT
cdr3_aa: CASSPRAGNQPQHF

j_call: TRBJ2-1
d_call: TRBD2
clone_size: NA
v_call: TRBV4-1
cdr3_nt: TGCGCCAGCAGCCAAGGCCGACTAGCGGGGGGACCATCCTACAATGAGCAGTTCTTC
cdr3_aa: CASSQGRLAGGPSYNEQFF

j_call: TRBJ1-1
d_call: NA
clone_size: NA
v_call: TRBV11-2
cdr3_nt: TGTGCCAGCAGCGCCCACGGGGGGGTGGCCGCTGAAGCTTTCTTT
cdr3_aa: CASSAHGGVAAEAFF

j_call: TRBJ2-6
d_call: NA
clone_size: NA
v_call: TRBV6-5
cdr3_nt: TGTGCCAGCAGACTAGACAACTCTGGGGCCAACGTCCTGACTTTC
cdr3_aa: CASRLDNSGANVLTF

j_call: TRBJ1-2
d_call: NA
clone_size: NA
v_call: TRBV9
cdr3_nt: TGTGCCAGCAGCGTGGGGGGGAGAAACTATGGCTACACCTTC
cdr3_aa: CASSVGGRNYGYTF

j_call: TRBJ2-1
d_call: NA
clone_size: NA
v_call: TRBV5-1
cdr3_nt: TGCGCCAGCAGCTTGGATCAGTACAATGAGCAGTTCTTC
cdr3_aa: CASSLDQYNEQFF

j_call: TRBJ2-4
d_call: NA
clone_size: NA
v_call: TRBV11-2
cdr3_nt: TGTGCCAGCAGCCAATTTAACATTCAGTACTTC
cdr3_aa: CASSQFNIQYF

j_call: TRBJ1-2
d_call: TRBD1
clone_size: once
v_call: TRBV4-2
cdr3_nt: TGTGCCAGCAGCCAAGAATTGCCGGGGACAGGGACGGGCTATGGCTACACCTTC
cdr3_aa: CASSQELPGTGTGYGYTF

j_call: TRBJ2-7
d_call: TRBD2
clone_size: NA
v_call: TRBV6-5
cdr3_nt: TGTGCCAGCAGTTACTCGCACGGGGGGTTCGACGAGCAGTACTTC
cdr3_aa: CASSYSHGGFDEQYF

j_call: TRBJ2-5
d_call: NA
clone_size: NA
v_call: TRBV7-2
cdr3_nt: TGTGCCAGCAGCTTAATGGGGGGCGAGGAGACCCAGTACTTC
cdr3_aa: CASSLMGGEETQYF

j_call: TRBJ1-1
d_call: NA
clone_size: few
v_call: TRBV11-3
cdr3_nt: TGTGCCAGCAGCACCTCCCCTGGGACTGAAGCTTTCTTT
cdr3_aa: CASSTSPGTEAFF

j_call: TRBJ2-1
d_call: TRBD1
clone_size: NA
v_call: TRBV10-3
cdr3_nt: TGTGCCATCAGTGAGTCACAGGGGGCGCGGAATGAGCAGTTCTTC
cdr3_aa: CAISESQGARNEQFF

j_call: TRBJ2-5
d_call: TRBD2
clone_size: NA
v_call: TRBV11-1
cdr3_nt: TGTGCCAGCAGCTCTCTTAGCGGGGCAGTGACCCAGTACTTC
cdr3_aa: CASSSLSGAVTQYF

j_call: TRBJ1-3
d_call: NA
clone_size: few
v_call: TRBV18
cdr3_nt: TGTGCCAGCTCACCCACTCCCCCCCCAAACACCATATATTTT
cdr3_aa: CASSPTPPPNTIYF

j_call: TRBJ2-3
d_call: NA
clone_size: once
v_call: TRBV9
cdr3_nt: TGTGCCAGCAGCGTAGGGGGCGGGCTGGGCACAGATACGCAGTATTTT
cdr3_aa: CASSVGGGLGTDTQYF

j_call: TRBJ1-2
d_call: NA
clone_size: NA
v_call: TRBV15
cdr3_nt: TGTGCCACCAGCAGAGATGGGAGAGGGTTTGGCTACACCTTC
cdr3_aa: CATSRDGRGFGYTF

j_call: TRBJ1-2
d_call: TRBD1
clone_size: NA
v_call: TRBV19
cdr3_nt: TGTGCCAGTAGTATATACAGGGGGACAGCTAACTATGGCTACACCTTC
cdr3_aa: CASSIYRGTANYGYTF

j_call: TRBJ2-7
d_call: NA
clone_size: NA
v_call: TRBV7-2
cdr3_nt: TGTGCCAGCAGCTTAGCGCTGTATGCAGGGGAGGGCTACGAGCAGTACTTC
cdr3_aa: CASSLALYAGEGYEQYF

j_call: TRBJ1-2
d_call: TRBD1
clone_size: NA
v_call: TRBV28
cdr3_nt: TGTGCCAGCAGTTCCGACAGGGATGGCTACACCTTC
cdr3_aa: CASSSDRDGYTF

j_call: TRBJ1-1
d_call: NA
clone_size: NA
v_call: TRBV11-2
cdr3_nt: TGTGCCAGCAGCAACCTCGGGGGTATGGGGACTGAAGCTTTCTTT
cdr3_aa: CASSNLGGMGTEAFF

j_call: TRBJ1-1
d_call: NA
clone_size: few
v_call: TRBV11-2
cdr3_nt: TGTGCCAGCAGCTTAGATCGAGCAGGGCGGTCGGCTTTCTTT
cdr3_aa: CASSLDRAGRSAFF

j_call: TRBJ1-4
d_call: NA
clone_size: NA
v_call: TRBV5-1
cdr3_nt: TGCGCCAGCAGCTTGGGAGGTGCGGGGTTAGGTGAAAAACTGTTTTTT
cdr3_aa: CASSLGGAGLGEKLFF

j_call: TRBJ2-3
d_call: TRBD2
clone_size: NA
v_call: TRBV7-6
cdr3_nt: TGTGCCAGCAGCCCGGGGCTAGCGGGGGGGGAATGGACAGATACGCAGTATTTT
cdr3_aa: CASSPGLAGGEWTDTQYF

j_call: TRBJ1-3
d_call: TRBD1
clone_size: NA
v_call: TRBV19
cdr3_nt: TGTGCCAGTAGTACTCGACAGGGCGACTCTGGAAACACCATATATTTT
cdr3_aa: CASSTRQGDSGNTIYF

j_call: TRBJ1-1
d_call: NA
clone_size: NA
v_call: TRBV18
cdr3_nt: TGTGCCAGCTCACACATTGCATCAGGGGTTCGCGGGGCTTCTGAAGCTTTCTTT
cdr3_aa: CASSHIASGVRGASEAFF

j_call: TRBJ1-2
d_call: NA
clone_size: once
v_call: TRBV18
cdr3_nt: TGTGCCAGCTCACCACTCCCGGAGTCTAACTATGGCTACACCTTC
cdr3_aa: CASSPLPESNYGYTF

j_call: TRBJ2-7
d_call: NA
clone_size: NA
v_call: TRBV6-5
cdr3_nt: TGTGCCAGCAGTTACTCACTTACTGGCACCTACGAGCAGTACTTC
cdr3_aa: CASSYSLTGTYEQYF

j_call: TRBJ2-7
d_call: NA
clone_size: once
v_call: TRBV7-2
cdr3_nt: TGTGCCAGCAGTCCAACAGTGCTTAGCTCCTACGAGCAGTACTTC
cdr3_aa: CASSPTVLSSYEQYF

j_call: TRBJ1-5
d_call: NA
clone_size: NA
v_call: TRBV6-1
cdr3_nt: TGTGCCAGCAGTGAGGATGGCTTCGGCAATCAGCCCCAGCATTTT
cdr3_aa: CASSEDGFGNQPQHF

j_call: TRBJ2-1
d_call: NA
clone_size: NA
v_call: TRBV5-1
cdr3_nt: TGCGCCAGCAGCTCACCGGGACCGGAGTCCAATGAGCAGTTCTTC
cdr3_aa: CASSSPGPESNEQFF

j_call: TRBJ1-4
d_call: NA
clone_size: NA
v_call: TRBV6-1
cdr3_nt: TGTGCCAGCAGTGAGTCCCCATCTGGACGGAGAAATGAAAAACTGTTTTTT
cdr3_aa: CASSESPSGRRNEKLFF

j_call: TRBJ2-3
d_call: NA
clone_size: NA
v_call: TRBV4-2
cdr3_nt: TGTGCCAGCAGCCAAGTTGTGGGGGGAAAGGCAGATACGCAGTATTTT
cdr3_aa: CASSQVVGGKADTQYF

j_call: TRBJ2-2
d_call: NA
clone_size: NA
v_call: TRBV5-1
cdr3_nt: TGCGCCAGCAAGGAGACACCAGCGAACACCGGGGAGCTGTTTTTT
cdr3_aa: CASKETPANTGELFF

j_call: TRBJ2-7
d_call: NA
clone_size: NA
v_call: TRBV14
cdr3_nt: TGTGCCAGCTCTGCGGGGGCGCTCCGCTACGAGCAGTACTTC
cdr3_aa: CASSAGALRYEQYF

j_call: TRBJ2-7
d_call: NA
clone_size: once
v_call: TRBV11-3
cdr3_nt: TGTGCCAGCAGCTTAGTCAGGACGGGCGAGCAGTACTTC
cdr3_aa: CASSLVRTGEQYF

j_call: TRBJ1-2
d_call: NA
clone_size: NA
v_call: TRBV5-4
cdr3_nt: TGTGCCAGCAGCAAAATAGGAGTAGAGGGCTACACCTTC
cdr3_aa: CASSKIGVEGYTF

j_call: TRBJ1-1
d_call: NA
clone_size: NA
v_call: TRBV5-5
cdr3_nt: TGTGCCAGCAGCTTGCCAGGGGCGAACACTGAAGCTTTCTTT
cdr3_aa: CASSLPGANTEAFF

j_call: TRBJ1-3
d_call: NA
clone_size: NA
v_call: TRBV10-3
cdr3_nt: TGTGCCATCAGTGAAGGCGCTGGAAACACCATATATTTT
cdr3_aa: CAISEGAGNTIYF

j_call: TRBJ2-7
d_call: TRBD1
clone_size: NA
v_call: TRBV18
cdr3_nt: TGTGCCAGCTCAGTACAGGGGGGAAGCTCCTACGAGCAGTACTTC
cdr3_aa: CASSVQGGSSYEQYF

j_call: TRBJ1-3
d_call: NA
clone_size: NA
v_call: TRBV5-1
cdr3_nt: TGCGCCAGCAGCCCGGCACCTGATGTCTCTGGAAACACCATATATTTT
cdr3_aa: CASSPAPDVSGNTIYF

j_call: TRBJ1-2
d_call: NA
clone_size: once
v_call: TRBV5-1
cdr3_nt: TGCGCCAGCAGCTTGGAGGTCAGGGATCCTATAGGCTACACCTTC
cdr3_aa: CASSLEVRDPIGYTF

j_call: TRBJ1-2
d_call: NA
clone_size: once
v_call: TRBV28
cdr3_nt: TGTGCCAGCAGTTCCACCTTGGGCTACACCTTC
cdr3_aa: CASSSTLGYTF